The rows below give T cell receptor beta chains drawn from one sample of a study of T cells in Graves' hyperthyroidism and ophthalmopathy. TCRdb independently ran MiXCR on the multiplex PCR reads; one entry per CDR3 protein. The table includes 300,000 to 350,000 distinct CDR3 sequences, 11% to 15% detected once. The specimen was blood. The receptors stem from a young woman with Graves' hyperthyroidism. Both conserved end residues are part of each CDR3. D genes are given only for firm matches. Expanded clones get a size class; other rows say once, few or many, or leave the size out.

many	NA	TRBJ2-1	TRBV5-1	TGCGCCAGCAGCACTGCGGGACCCTCCTACAATGAGCAGTTCTTC	CASSTAGPSYNEQFF
many	TRBD2	TRBJ2-1	TRBV7-6	TGTGCCAGCAGCTTACCCGGGCTAGCGGGAGGGAATGAGCAGTTCTTC	CASSLPGLAGGNEQFF
many	NA	TRBJ1-2	TRBV7-9	TGTGCCAGCAGCAAACTGGGGACAACTAACTATGGCTACACCTTC	CASSKLGTTNYGYTF
many	NA	TRBJ2-3	TRBV6-1	TGTGCCAGCACCCTGGGAGCCACAGATACGCAGTATTTT	CASTLGATDTQYF
many	NA	TRBJ1-6	TRBV27	TGTGCCAGCAGTTTGTGGGCCTCTCTCAATTCACCCCTCCACTTT	CASSLWASLNSPLHF
many	NA	TRBJ2-7	TRBV7-2	TGTGCCAGCAGCTGGGGCCTCTACGAGCAGTACTTC	CASSWGLYEQYF
few	NA	TRBJ2-7	TRBV20-1	TGCAGTTTTCGGTCGGCCACAGGTGGGGTCTACGAGCAGTACTTC	CSFRSATGGVYEQYF
many	TRBD2	TRBJ2-1	TRBV27	TGTGCCAGCAGGCTAGCGGCTAACAATGAGCAGTTCTTC	CASRLAANNEQFF
many	NA	TRBJ2-3	TRBV11-2	TGTGCCAGCAGCGATACAGGGAACGGGAGGACAGATACGCAGTATTTT	CASSDTGNGRTDTQYF
NA	NA	TRBJ2-1	TRBV5-4	TGTGCCAGCAACCCCGGGACCGGCTCCTACAATGAGCAGTTCTTC	CASNPGTGSYNEQFF
many	NA	TRBJ1-1	TRBV11-1	TGTGCCAGCAACGGGGGGAATGAAGCTTTCTTT	CASNGGNEAFF
many	NA	TRBJ2-3	TRBV15	TGTGCCACCAGCAGAGACCCCCGTGGGGCAGATACGCAGTATTTT	CATSRDPRGADTQYF
many	NA	TRBJ1-3	TRBV12-3/TRBV12-4	TGTGCCAGCAGCACCCTTCCGGGACCCCAAAGAAACACCATATATTTT	CASSTLPGPQRNTIYF
NA	TRBD1	TRBJ2-6	TRBV12-3/TRBV12-4	TGTGCCAGCAGTCCGGGACAGGGGGAGCCTGGGGCCAACGTCCTGACTTTC	CASSPGQGEPGANVLTF
few	NA	TRBJ1-5	TRBV3-1	TGTGCCAGCAGCCGAGTTTTATTGGGGGAGCATAGCAATCAGCCCCAGCATTTT	CASSRVLLGEHSNQPQHF
few	TRBD2	TRBJ2-2	TRBV6-1	TGTGCCAGCAGCAAAACCGGGACAGGGCTAAGGACTAGCGGGAGCGGGAACACCGGGGAGCTGTTTTTT	CASSKTGTGLRTSGSGNTGELFF
few	TRBD2	TRBJ2-1	TRBV9	TGTGCCAGCAGCGAGGGGACTAGCGTCGGAGATGAGCAGTTCTTC	CASSEGTSVGDEQFF
many	NA	TRBJ2-7	TRBV11-2	TGTGCCAGCAGCTTAGACCGGGACACCACCTACGAGCAGTACTTC	CASSLDRDTTYEQYF
NA	NA	TRBJ1-2	TRBV19	TGTGCCAGTAGTCCACCCGTTAACTATGGCTACACCTTC	CASSPPVNYGYTF
NA	TRBD2	TRBJ2-4	TRBV20-1	TGCAGTGCTCCCCGGACTAGCGGGGTTATTCAGTACTTC	CSAPRTSGVIQYF
few	NA	TRBJ1-4	TRBV28	TGTGCCAGCAGTAATCCGGGGGAAAAACTGTTTTTT	CASSNPGEKLFF
many	NA	TRBJ2-1	TRBV7-2	TGTGCCAGCAGCGTCGACACTGGCGCCTACAATGAGCAGTTCTTC	CASSVDTGAYNEQFF
many	TRBD2	TRBJ2-1	TRBV2	TGTGCCAGCAGGGGAGGGCCCTCCTACAATGAGCAGTTCTTC	CASRGGPSYNEQFF
many	NA	TRBJ2-1	TRBV12-3/TRBV12-4	TGTGCCAGCAGTCGACGTAATGAGCAGTTCTTC	CASSRRNEQFF
few	NA	TRBJ1-1	TRBV7-2	TGTGCCAGCAGCCCCCTTTTTCAAATGGCTTTCTTT	CASSPLFQMAFF
NA	NA	TRBJ2-1	TRBV12-3/TRBV12-4	TGTGCCAGCACCCCAGGGATCGATGAGCAGTTCTTC	CASTPGIDEQFF
few	TRBD2	TRBJ2-1	TRBV20-1	TGCAGTGCTAGAGTGGCGGGAGCTGAGCAGTTCTTC	CSARVAGAEQFF
NA	TRBD2	TRBJ2-4	TRBV7-3	TGTGCCAGCAGCTTAACAGGACTAGCGGGAGGAAGGAGCATTCAGTACTTC	CASSLTGLAGGRSIQYF
few	NA	TRBJ2-2	TRBV9	TGTGCCAGCAGCCTACAAGGGAATCCGGGGACCGGGGAGCTGTTTTTT	CASSLQGNPGTGELFF
NA	TRBD2	TRBJ2-2	TRBV14	TGTGCCAGCAGCCTTCAGCGGGATGGCGGGGAGCTGTTTTTT	CASSLQRDGGELFF
many	NA	TRBJ2-1	TRBV15	TGTGCCACTCCTCCAGAACGGGTCGAGAATGAGCAGTTCTTC	CATPPERVENEQFF
many	NA	TRBJ1-1	TRBV6-1	TGTGCCAGCACAATATTGGAGGCAGCGAACACTGAAGCTTTCTTT	CASTILEAANTEAFF
many	NA	TRBJ1-6	TRBV6-1	TGTGCCAGCACCCCCACGGGCTCCTATAATTCACCCCTCCACTTT	CASTPTGSYNSPLHF
NA	TRBD2	TRBJ2-3	TRBV5-1	TGCGCCAGCACCTCTAGCGGGAGAGAGACAGATACGCAGTATTTT	CASTSSGRETDTQYF
few	NA	TRBJ2-3	TRBV14	TGTGCCAGCAGCCAACAGGGAGCAGATACGCAGTATTTT	CASSQQGADTQYF
many	NA	TRBJ2-7	TRBV6-1	TGTGCCAGCAGTGAAACACGAACCTACGAGCAGTACTTC	CASSETRTYEQYF
many	TRBD2	TRBJ2-3	TRBV20-1	TGCAGTGCTACGACCCGAGGACTAGCGGGAGAGTCGGATACGCAGTATTTT	CSATTRGLAGESDTQYF
few	TRBD1	TRBJ2-3	TRBV7-9	TGTGCCAGCAGCCGCCGGGACAGGGGGAGGAATACGCAGTATTTT	CASSRRDRGRNTQYF
NA	NA	TRBJ1-2	TRBV20-1	TGCAGTGCTAGCTGGGACGCCAACTATGGCTACACCTTC	CSASWDANYGYTF
few	NA	TRBJ1-1	TRBV10-2	TGCGCCAGCAGTGAGGGCAGGGGTTTCTCCACTGAAGCTTTCTTT	CASSEGRGFSTEAFF
NA	NA	TRBJ1-1	TRBV7-6	TGTGCCAGCAGCTTAGAAACTATGACCGGGAACACTGAAGCTTTCTTT	CASSLETMTGNTEAFF
many	TRBD1	TRBJ2-7	TRBV2	TGTGCCAGCCCAGGACAGGGTGGCGAGCAGTACTTC	CASPGQGGEQYF
NA	TRBD2	TRBJ2-1	TRBV20-1	TGCAGTGCTAGAGATCCCCTAGCGGGGGGCGAGTTCTTC	CSARDPLAGGEFF
few	NA	TRBJ1-2	TRBV4-2	TGTGCCAGCAGCCAGGACGATGGCTACACCTTC	CASSQDDGYTF
many	NA	TRBJ1-1	TRBV2	TGTGCCAGAACCGCGGGCCCAGGTGAAATGAACACTGAAGCTTTCTTT	CARTAGPGEMNTEAFF
NA	NA	TRBJ2-3	TRBV7-9	TGTGCCAGCAGCAGGGGAGACAGCCGCACAGATACGCAGTATTTT	CASSRGDSRTDTQYF
many	NA	TRBJ1-5	TRBV6-2/TRBV6-3	TGTGCCAGCAGTTACTCAAGGGGTCAGCCCCAGCATTTT	CASSYSRGQPQHF
NA	NA	TRBJ1-5	TRBV2	TGTGCCAGCAGTGCCGGGCGGCCGAATCAGCCCCAGCATTTT	CASSAGRPNQPQHF
many	NA	TRBJ2-5	TRBV30	TGTGCCTGGAGTGGGGTTAGGGAGACCCAGTACTTC	CAWSGVRETQYF
many	NA	TRBJ1-2	TRBV6-2/TRBV6-3	TGTGCCAGCAGTTTGTCGGGGGACTATGGCTACACCTTC	CASSLSGDYGYTF
few	TRBD1	TRBJ1-1	TRBV3-1	TGTGCCAGCAGCCGACTACAGGGGTACACTGAAGCTTTCTTT	CASSRLQGYTEAFF
many	TRBD2	TRBJ2-3	TRBV27	TGTGCCAGCAAGGGCCTAGCGGGAGGGGGGGATACGCAGTATTTT	CASKGLAGGGDTQYF
few	NA	TRBJ2-2	TRBV20-1	TGCAGTGCTTTAGACCGCGGGGAGCTGTTTTTT	CSALDRGELFF
few	TRBD1	TRBJ1-2	TRBV7-9	TGTGCCAGCAGCTTCCTCGTGATAGACAGGGTGATGTATGGCTACACCTTC	CASSFLVIDRVMYGYTF
many	NA	TRBJ1-2	TRBV20-1	TGCAGTGCTAGCGAGAGCGGCTACACCTTC	CSASESGYTF
many	TRBD2	TRBJ2-7	TRBV2	TGTGCCAGCAGTGTAGGGCGGGGGGCCTACGAGCAGTACTTC	CASSVGRGAYEQYF
few	TRBD1	TRBJ1-3	TRBV4-1	TGCGCCAGCAGACACGAGACAGGGAGGGAAAACACCATATATTTT	CASRHETGRENTIYF
many	TRBD2	TRBJ2-3	TRBV7-9	TGTGCCAGCAGCTTCTTACTAGCGGGAGTAGGGACAGATACGCAGTATTTT	CASSFLLAGVGTDTQYF
NA	NA	TRBJ2-7	TRBV5-1	TGCGCCAGCAGCTTGGATGTGATCGGCACCGGCGAGCAGTACTTC	CASSLDVIGTGEQYF
many	NA	TRBJ1-2	TRBV2	TGTGCCAGCAGTGACTCGGCAGTCTATGGCTACACCTTC	CASSDSAVYGYTF